This T cell receptor (beta chain) was captured in a study of blood T cells in healthy people across ages. General observations from the study: Conclusively comparing naive with antigen-experienced cells was impossible with unsorted PBMCs.

Sample-barcoded 5' priming and a J-beta primer mix drove a second PCR of roughly 7 to 11 cycles. In TCRdb, the 5' RACE reads were re-called with MiXCR into one record per CDR3 protein. The sample consists of 1.5 million to 1.9 million distinct CDR3 sequences, under 55% of them appearing once. CDR1 is MNHEY, CDR2 SVGEGT, per germline. The CDR3 contains 15 residues. Trimming shortened V by 2 bases and J by 3 bases, and 12 bases separated the two germline ends. To note about this clonotype: Its matching antigen is unknown.

The V and J genes are TRBV6-2 or TRBV6-3 and TRBJ2-3; D gene uncertain. The clonotype originates from a woman under 30 in good health. Material: blood. CDR3 loop: CASSYRPDSTDTQYF. CDR3 DNA: TGTGCCAGCAGTTACCGGCCAGACTCGACAGATACGCAGTATTTT.